This TCR beta chain was captured in a study of Ad26.COV2.S vaccination and SARS-CoV-2 variants. Study in general: This donor came from the COV1001 trial of Ad26.COV2.S.

Regarding treatment: around 19 received Ad26.COV2.S at low or high dose, single or two shots; about five received placebo; per-sample allocation not given. On day 63 after the first injection, vaccine and placebo recipients gave samples. Germline lookup yields CDR1 SGHRS and CDR2 YFSETQ. The junction had 8 bases not matched to a gene; V was cut back by 4 bases and J by 5 bases. The CDR3 contains 15 residues. Method: immunoSEQ multiplex PCR; TCRdb's copy keeps in-frame clones and lacks some. The top ten hold roughly 3% of the sample, which has some 240,000 clones, 70% to 90% seen once. The chain employs TRBV5-1 and TRBJ2-2, with TRBD2 identical over 7 bases. The sequence came from a person between 18 and 60 years old who received the Ad26.COV2.S COVID-19 vaccine or a placebo. This material consisted of peripheral blood, taken in a trial of Ad26.COV2.S vaccine versus placebo. CDR3 amino acids: CASSIGRAGTGELFF. CDR3 DNA sequence: TGCGCCAGCAGCATAGGGAGGGCCGGAACCGGGGAGCTGTTTTTT.